This TCR beta chain was obtained from a study of T cell clonotyping in hematopoietic cell transplantation. Study results and caveats: Higher Inverse Simpson Index values in graft donor and pretransplant recipient predicted broader posttransplant TCR diversity. After transplant, recipient diversity fell while pathologically expanded clonotypes grew through day 180. No sorting was done, leaving CD4 and CD8 contributions mixed.

Concerning this clone itself: Its antigen is currently unknown.

Repertoires were generated with immunoSEQ multiplex PCR, while TCRdb's copy carries only in-frame clones and drops some. The sample carries 27,000 or so clones, nearly 97% recorded once. The sequenced sample was peripheral blood mononuclear cells. The TCR originated in a middle-aged man in good health. Some clones in this sample may be carry-over from other donors' samples.

In DNA, the CDR3 is TGTGCCAGCAGTCTCGGGGCAGATACGCAGTATTTT. It yields the protein CASSLGADTQYF. The genes are TRBV28 and TRBJ2-3; TRBD2 is a possible D gene (5 bases). The CDR3 has 12 residues. Trimming took 5 bases from V and 4 from J, leaving 7 bases between them. Germline lookup yields CDR1 MDHEN and CDR2 SYDVKM.